This T cell receptor (beta chain) was retrieved from a study of cytomegalovirus exposure and HLA in healthy donors. Assay: immunoSEQ multiplex PCR; the TCRdb copy retains only in-frame clones and omits some. Here the sample spans a few hundred thousand clones, about 90% being singletons. Germline CDR1 is SNHLY and CDR2 is FYNNEI. Trimming took 7 bases from V and 3 from J, leaving 22 bases between them. The CDR3 runs 16 residues. V and J are TRBV2 and TRBJ2-7, with TRBD2 as a possible D gene (5 bases). Sequencing was done on a sample of PBMCs. This clonotype was sampled from a young man in good health and CMV-seropositive. The CDR3 sequence is CASKDPSWTPDYEQYF. The CDR3 nucleotides are TGTGCCAGCAAGGATCCGAGTTGGACTCCTGACTACGAGCAGTACTTC.